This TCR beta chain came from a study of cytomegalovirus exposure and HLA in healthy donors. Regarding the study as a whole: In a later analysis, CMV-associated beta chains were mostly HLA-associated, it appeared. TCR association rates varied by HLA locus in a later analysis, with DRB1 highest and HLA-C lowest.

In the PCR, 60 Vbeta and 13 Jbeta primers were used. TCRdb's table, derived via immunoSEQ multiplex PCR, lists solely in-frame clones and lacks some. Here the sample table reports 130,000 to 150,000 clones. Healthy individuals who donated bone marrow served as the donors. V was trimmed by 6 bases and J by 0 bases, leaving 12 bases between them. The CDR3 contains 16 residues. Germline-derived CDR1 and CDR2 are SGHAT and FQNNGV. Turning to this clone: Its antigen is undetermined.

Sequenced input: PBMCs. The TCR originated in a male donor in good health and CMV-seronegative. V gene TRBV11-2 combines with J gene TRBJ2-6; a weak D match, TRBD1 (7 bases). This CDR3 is CASREGQNSGANVLTF. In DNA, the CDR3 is TGTGCCAGCAGGGAGGGACAGAACTCTGGGGCCAACGTCCTGACTTTC.